This TCR beta chain is from a study of cytomegalovirus exposure and HLA in healthy donors. The CDR3 covers 16 residues. Trimming cost V 5 bases and J 5 bases, with 19 bases left between them. Per germline, CDR1 LGHNA and CDR2 YNFKEQ. 60 Vbeta and 13 Jbeta primers were used in PCR. TCRdb's table, derived via immunoSEQ multiplex PCR, lists solely in-frame clones and lacks some. The repertoire consists of 95,000 to 100,000 clones, with roughly a tenth occurring once and the leading ten covering approximately 5.1%. The sequence came from a man aged 45-65 years in good health and CMV-seropositive. The V and J genes are TRBV4-2 and TRBJ2-1, with D tentatively TRBD2 (6 bases). The sequencing sample was made of PBMCs. The CDR3 bases are TGTGCCAGCAGCGGTCAAACGGCTAGCGTTGACAATGAGCAGTTCTTC. This translates into CASSGQTASVDNEQFF.